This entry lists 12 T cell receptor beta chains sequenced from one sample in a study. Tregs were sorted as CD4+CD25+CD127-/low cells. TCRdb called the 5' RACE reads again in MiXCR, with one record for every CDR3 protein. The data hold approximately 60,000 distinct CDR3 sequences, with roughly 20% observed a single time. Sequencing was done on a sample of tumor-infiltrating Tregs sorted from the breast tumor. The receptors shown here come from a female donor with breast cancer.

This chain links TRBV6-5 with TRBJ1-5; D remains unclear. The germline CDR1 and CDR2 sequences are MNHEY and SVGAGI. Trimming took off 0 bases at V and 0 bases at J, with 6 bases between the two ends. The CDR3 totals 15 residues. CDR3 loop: CASSYSQYSNQPQHF. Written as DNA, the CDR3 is TGTGCCAGCAGTTACTCTCAATATAGCAATCAGCCCCAGCATTTT.

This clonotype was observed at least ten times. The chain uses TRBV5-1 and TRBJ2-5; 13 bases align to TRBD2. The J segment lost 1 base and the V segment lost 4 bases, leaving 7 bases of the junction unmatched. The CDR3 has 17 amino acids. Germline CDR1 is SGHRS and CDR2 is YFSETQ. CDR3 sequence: CASSRGLAGDTQETQYF. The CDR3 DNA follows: TGCGCCAGCAGCCGCGGACTAGCGGGAGACACCCAAGAGACCCAGTACTTC.

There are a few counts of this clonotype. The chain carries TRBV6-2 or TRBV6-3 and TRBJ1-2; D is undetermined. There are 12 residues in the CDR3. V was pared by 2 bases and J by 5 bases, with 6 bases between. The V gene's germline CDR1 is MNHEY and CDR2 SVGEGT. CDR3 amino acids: CASSYGPYGYTF. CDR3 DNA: TGTGCCAGCAGTTACGGGCCGTATGGCTACACCTTC.

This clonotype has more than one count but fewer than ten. This chain's CDR3 is CASRRTLQPQHF. CDR3 sequence (DNA): TGTGCCAGCAGGAGGACCCTACAGCCCCAGCATTTT. The J gene is TRBJ1-5, the V gene TRBV12-3 or TRBV12-4, with unresolved D. The CDR3 totals 12 residues. The V end lost 6 bases, the J end lost 7 bases, and 10 bases lay between the germline ends.

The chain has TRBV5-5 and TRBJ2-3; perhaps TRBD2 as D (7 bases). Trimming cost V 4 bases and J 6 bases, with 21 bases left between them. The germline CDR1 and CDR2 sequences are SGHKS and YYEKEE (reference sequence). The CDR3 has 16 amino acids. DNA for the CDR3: TGTGCCAGCAGCCTACCTGGGGGGGCCCTTAGGGATACGCAGTATTTT. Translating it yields CASSLPGGALRDTQYF. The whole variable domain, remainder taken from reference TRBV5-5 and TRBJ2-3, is DAGVTQSPTHLIKTRGQQVTLRCSPISGHKSVSWYQQVLGQGPQFIFQYYEKEERGRGNFPDRFSARQFPNYSSELNVNALLLGDSALYLCASSLPGGALRDTQYFGPGTRLTVL.

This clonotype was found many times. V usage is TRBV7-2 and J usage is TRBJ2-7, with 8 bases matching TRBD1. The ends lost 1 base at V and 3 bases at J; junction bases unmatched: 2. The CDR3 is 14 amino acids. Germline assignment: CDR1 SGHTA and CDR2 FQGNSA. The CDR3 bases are TGTGCCAGCAGCTTAGTGGGACAGGACTACGAGCAGTACTTC. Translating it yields CASSLVGQDYEQYF.

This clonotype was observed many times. The CDR3 reads CASRTEENSPLHF. The CDR3 DNA is TGCGCCAGCAGGACGGAGGAGAATTCACCCCTCCACTTT. This chain joins TRBV5-1 and TRBJ1-6, with unresolved D. The V gene lost 5 bases and the J gene lost 7 bases, with 10 bases spanning the gap. Germline V gene sequence: CDR1 SGHRS, CDR2 YFSETQ. The CDR3 is 13 amino acids.

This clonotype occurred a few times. CDR3 in DNA: TGTGCCAGCAGCTTAGTCCTGGCGGGGGGGAATGAGCAGTTCTTC. This codes for CASSLVLAGGNEQFF. V usage is TRBV7-2 and J usage is TRBJ2-1; 9 bases are a match to TRBD2. The V segment lost 1 base and the J segment 7 bases; nucleotides outside the gene matches: 5. Looked up from germline, CDR1 is SGHTA and CDR2 is FQGNSA. The CDR3 spans 15 residues.

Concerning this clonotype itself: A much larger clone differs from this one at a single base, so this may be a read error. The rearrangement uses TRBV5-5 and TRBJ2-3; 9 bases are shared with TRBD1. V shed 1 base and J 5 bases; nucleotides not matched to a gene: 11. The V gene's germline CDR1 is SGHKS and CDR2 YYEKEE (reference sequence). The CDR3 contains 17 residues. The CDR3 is CASSLYLLGQGGDTQYF. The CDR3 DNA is TGTGCCAGCAGCTTGTACTTACTGGGACAGGGTGGAGATACGCAGTATTTT. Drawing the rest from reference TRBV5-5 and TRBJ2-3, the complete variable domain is DAGVTQSPTHLIKTRGQQVTLRCSPISGHKSVSWYQQVLGQGPQFIFQYYEKEERGRGNFPDRFSARQFPNYSSELNVNALLLGDSALYLCASSLYLLGQGGDTQYFGPGTRLTVL.

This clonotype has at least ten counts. CDR3 bases: TGCGCCACCGTCGGACCCAGGTACACTGAAGCTTTCTTT. It yields the protein CATVGPRYTEAFF. The chain uses TRBV10-2 and TRBJ1-1, with D uncertain. Trimming removed 10 bases from V and 3 bases from J, with 15 bases in between. Germline V CDR1 and CDR2: WSHSY, SAAADI. This CDR3 has 13 amino acids.

Written as DNA, the CDR3 is TGTGCTAGTGGTTTAATACAGGGTAGTAATTCACCCCTCCACTTT. Protein: CASGLIQGSNSPLHF. The chain is built from TRBV12-5 and TRBJ1-6, with a tentative D call TRBD1 (6 bases). The ends were cut back, 3 bases at V and 6 bases at J, with 12 bases in the middle. CDR1 and CDR2 from the germline V gene are LGHNT and FRNRAP. CDR3 size: 15 residues.

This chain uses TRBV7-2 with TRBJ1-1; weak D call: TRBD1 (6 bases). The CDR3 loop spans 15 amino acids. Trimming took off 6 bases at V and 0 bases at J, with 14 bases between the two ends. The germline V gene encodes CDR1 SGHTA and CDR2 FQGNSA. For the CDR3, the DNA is TGTGCCAGCAGGTCTCACAGGGTATTGAACACTGAAGCTTTCTTT. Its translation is CASRSHRVLNTEAFF.